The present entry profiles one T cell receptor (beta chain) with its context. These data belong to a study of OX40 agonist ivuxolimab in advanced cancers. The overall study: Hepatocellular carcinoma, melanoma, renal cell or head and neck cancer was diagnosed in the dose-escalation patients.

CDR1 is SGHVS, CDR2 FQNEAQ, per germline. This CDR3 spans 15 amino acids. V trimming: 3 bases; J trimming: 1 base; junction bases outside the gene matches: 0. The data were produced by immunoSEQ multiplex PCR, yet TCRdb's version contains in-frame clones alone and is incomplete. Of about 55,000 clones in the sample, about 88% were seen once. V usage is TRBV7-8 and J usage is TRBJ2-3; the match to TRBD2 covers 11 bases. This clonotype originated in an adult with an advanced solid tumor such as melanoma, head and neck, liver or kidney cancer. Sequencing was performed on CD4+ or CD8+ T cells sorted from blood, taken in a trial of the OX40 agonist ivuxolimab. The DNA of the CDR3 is TGTGCCAGCAGCTTGACTAGCGGGGGCACAGATACGCAGTATTTT. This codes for CASSLTSGGTDTQYF.